This TCR beta chain was captured in a study of shared clonotypes between healthy human individuals. In its sample, this clone was seen a few times. This CDR3 region has 12 residues. Trimming left V 3 bases short and J 4 bases short, with 6 bases between. Per the germline V gene, CDR1 is SNHLY and CDR2 is FYNNEI. Generated by immunoSEQ multiplex PCR, the TCRdb table keeps only in-frame clones and is missing some. The sample holds millions of clones, 85% to 95% seen once. The sequence derives from a man between 18 and 29 years old in good health. Sequencing was done on a sample of naive CD4+ T cells sorted from blood. Regarding subset: CD45RA+ positively selected. The genes are TRBV2 and TRBJ1-1; a possible D gene is TRBD1 (6 bases). CDR3 sequence (DNA): TGTGCCAGCAGTGACAGGGGCACTGAAGCTTTCTTT. It codes for CASSDRGTEAFF.